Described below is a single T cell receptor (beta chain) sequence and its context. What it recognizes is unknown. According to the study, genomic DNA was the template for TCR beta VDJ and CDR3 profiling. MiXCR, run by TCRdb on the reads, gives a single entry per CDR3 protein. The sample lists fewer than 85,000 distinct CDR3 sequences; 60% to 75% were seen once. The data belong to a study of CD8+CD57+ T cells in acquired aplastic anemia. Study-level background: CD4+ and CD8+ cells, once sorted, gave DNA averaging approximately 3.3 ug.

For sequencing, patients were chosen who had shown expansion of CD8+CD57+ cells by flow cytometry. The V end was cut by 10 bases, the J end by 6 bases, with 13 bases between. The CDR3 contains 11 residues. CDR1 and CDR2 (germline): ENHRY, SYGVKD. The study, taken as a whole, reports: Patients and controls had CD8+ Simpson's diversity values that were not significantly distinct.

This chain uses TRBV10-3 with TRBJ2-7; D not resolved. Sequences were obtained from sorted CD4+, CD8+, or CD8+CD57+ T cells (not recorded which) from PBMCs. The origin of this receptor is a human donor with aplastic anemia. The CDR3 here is CATRSGLEQYF. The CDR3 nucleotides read TGTGCCACCAGGAGTGGGCTCGAGCAGTACTTC.